This T cell receptor (beta chain) stems from a study of graft-versus-host responses after intestinal transplantation. Study conclusions and caveats: Where graft-donor T cell macrochimerism was present, patients had high graft-versus-host to host-versus-graft clonal ratios in allografts. The highest levels of circulating GvH clones went along with early declines in HvG clones after transplant. Some GvH clones were seen earlier in gut or blood, suggesting intestinal origin.

The repertoire was sequenced with immunoSEQ multiplex PCR; TCRdb's copy has only in-frame clones and lacks some. The table records about 110,000 clones, 85% to 95% of them present only once. Concerning this clone: Its target is unknown.

This specimen was unstimulated CD8+ T cells sorted from spleen or lymph node cells, taken before transplant. The sequence came from a human donor who was the organ donor for an intestinal transplant.

CDR3 nucleotide sequence: TGCGCCAGCAGCTTAGGTGAGGGCTCCTACAATGAGCAGTTCTTC. Translation: CASSLGEGSYNEQFF. The J gene is TRBJ2-1, the V gene TRBV5-1; maybe TRBD2 (5 bases). The V end lost 2 bases, the J end lost 0 bases, and 9 bases lay between the germline ends. This CDR3 is 15 amino acids long. Germline V CDR1 and CDR2: SGHRS, YFSETQ.